The 30 T cell receptor beta chains below all came from one sample that was sequenced in a study of T cells in Graves' hyperthyroidism and ophthalmopathy. Authors of the study amplified TCR beta CDR3 regions from RNA transcripts. Carried out on the TCR CDR3, a first-round RT-PCR used the HTBI primer set. MiXCR was run by TCRdb on the multiplex PCR reads, yielding one entry per CDR3 protein. The sample lists 350,000 to 400,000 distinct CDR3 sequences, roughly 20% occurring once. Sequences were obtained from blood. The receptors shown here come from a man aged 18 to 30 with Graves' ophthalmopathy.

Ten or more counts support this clonotype. The V gene is TRBV9, the J gene TRBJ2-2; 11 nucleotides agree with TRBD1. The V segment lost 2 bases and the J segment 2 bases; nucleotides outside the gene matches: 11. The CDR3 runs 19 residues. Per germline, CDR1 SGDLS and CDR2 YYNGEE. CDR3 DNA sequence: TGTGCCAGCAGCGTCTTGCCGGGACAGGGGGTTCCCAACACCGGGGAGCTGTTTTTT. Translation: CASSVLPGQGVPNTGELFF.

The table lists this clonotype with many counts. The V and J genes are TRBV7-9 and TRBJ1-1; D is possibly TRBD1 (6 bases). This CDR3 has 16 amino acids. The ends were cut back, 5 bases at V and 0 bases at J, with 16 bases in the middle. CDR1 is SEHNR and CDR2 is FQNEAQ in the germline V gene (reference sequence). The CDR3 nucleotides read TGTGCCAGCAGCGCTGGGACATTCCCCTTGAACACTGAAGCTTTCTTT. Translated, it gives CASSAGTFPLNTEAFF.

This clonotype was seen a handful of times. The V and J genes are TRBV19 and TRBJ2-7; 10 nucleotides align to TRBD1. The CDR3 has 16 residues. V gave up 7 bases and J gave up 1 base; unmatched junction bases: 10. Germline V CDR1 and CDR2: LNHDA, SQIVND (reference sequence). The CDR3 bases are TGTGCCAGTACCCCGGGACAGGGGCAGACTTCCTACGAGCAGTACTTC. Protein: CASTPGQGQTSYEQYF.

This clonotype was recorded a few times. A clone one base away is much larger, so this may be a read error. The genes are TRBV7-9 and TRBJ2-3, with D maybe TRBD2 (6 bases). The V gene's germline CDR1 is SEHNR and CDR2 FQNEAQ (reference sequence). Between the trimmed V and J ends, which lost 6 bases and 2 bases, there was a span of 9 bases. This CDR3 contains 13 residues. The CDR3 reads CASSRDFTDTQYF. The CDR3 bases are TGTGCCAGCAGTCGGGACTTCACAGATACGCAGTATTTT.

V is TRBV28 and J is TRBJ2-1, with TRBD2 matching 14 bases. CDR1 and CDR2 from the germline V gene are MDHEN and SYDVKM. The CDR3 totals 16 residues. The trim removed 5 bases at V and 10 bases at J, leaving 10 bases unmatched. CDR3 DNA sequence: TGTGCCAGCAGTCTGACTATCGGACTAGCGGGAGGAGAGCAGTTCTTC. This sequence encodes CASSLTIGLAGGEQFF.

This clonotype was seen many times. J is TRBJ2-3 and V is TRBV7-2; the match to TRBD2 covers 7 bases. The CDR3 sequence is 15 residues long. CDR1 SGHTA and CDR2 FQGNSA come from the germline V gene. The CDR3 DNA sequence: TGTGCGTGTACTGGGGGGGGTACTCCGACAGATACGCAGTATTTT. This codes for CACTGGGTPTDTQYF. The whole variable domain, filled in from reference TRBV7-2 and TRBJ2-3, reads GAGVSQSPSNKVTEKGKDVELRCDPISGHTALYWYRQSLGQGLEFLIYFQGNSAPDKSGLPSDRFSAERTGGSVSTLTIQRTQQEDSAVYLCACTGGGTPTDTQYFGPGTRLTVL.

This clonotype occurred many times. The chain uses TRBV11-2 and TRBJ2-2; D is unresolved. CDR1 is SGHAT and CDR2 is FQNNGV in the germline V gene. Trimming took 5 bases from V and 3 from J, leaving 16 bases between them. The length of the CDR3 is 16 residues. CDR3 nucleotides: TGTGCCAGCAGCACAAGAAACTCGTTTTACACCGGGGAGCTGTTTTTT. Protein: CASSTRNSFYTGELFF.

This clonotype was found many times. This chain connects TRBV28 to TRBJ2-2, with a possible D match to TRBD1 (6 bases). Trimming took 7 bases from V and 6 from J, leaving 18 bases between them. The CDR3 consists of 15 residues. In germline, CDR1 is MDHEN, CDR2 SYDVKM. The CDR3: CASTSQNRVAGELFF. CDR3 coding DNA: TGTGCCAGCACTAGCCAAAACAGGGTTGCCGGGGAGCTGTTTTTT.

This clonotype was found many times. The CDR3 DNA reads TGTGCCAGCAGCTTGGCTGAGGCTAGTTGGGACAATGAGCAGTTCTTC. Amino acids: CASSLAEASWDNEQFF. The rearrangement joins TRBV5-5 to TRBJ2-1, with D unclear. In germline, CDR1 is SGHKS, CDR2 YYEKEE (reference sequence). V was pared by 0 bases and J by 5 bases, with 15 bases between. The CDR3 spans 16 residues. The entire variable domain, with the rest obtained from reference TRBV5-5 and TRBJ2-1, is as follows: DAGVTQSPTHLIKTRGQQVTLRCSPISGHKSVSWYQQVLGQGPQFIFQYYEKEERGRGNFPDRFSARQFPNYSSELNVNALLLGDSALYLCASSLAEASWDNEQFFGPGTRLTVL.

The chain carries TRBV7-9 and TRBJ2-5; 10 bases are a match to TRBD1. Trimming removed 9 bases from V and 1 base from J; junction bases left unmatched: 2. This CDR3 has 13 residues. From germline, CDR1 is SEHNR and CDR2 FQNEAQ (reference sequence). The chain's CDR3 is CASRQGAQETQYF. CDR3 sequence (DNA): TGTGCCAGTCGACAGGGGGCCCAAGAGACCCAGTACTTC.

The chain carries TRBV19 and TRBJ1-6; 9 bases are a match to TRBD1. Trimming cost V 7 bases and J 4 bases; bases outside gene matches: 5. The germline gives CDR1 LNHDA, CDR2 SQIVND (reference sequence). The length of the CDR3 is 15 residues. In DNA, the CDR3 is TGTGCCAGTACACCGACAGGGGGATATAATTCACCCCTCCACTTT. It codes for CASTPTGGYNSPLHF.

CDR3 sequence (DNA): TGCAGTGCTAGGGGGAGCCGGGACACCAAAGAAAAACTGTTTTTT. Translated: CSARGSRDTKEKLFF. The chain employs TRBV20-1 and TRBJ1-4; D might be TRBD1 (6 bases). Trimming cost V 3 bases and J 8 bases, with 19 bases left between them. Germline V gene sequence: CDR1 DFQATT, CDR2 SNEGSKA (reference sequence). CDR3 length: 15 amino acids.

This clonotype was seen only once. This chain joins TRBV19 and TRBJ1-3, with 8 positions matching TRBD1. J lost 0 bases, V lost 3 bases, and 10 bases had no gene match. The CDR3 sequence is 18 residues long. Per germline, CDR1 LNHDA and CDR2 SQIVND (reference sequence). The DNA for the CDR3 is TGTGCCAGTAGTATTTTCGGGACAGGATCGGCCTCTGGAAACACCATATATTTT. This gives the protein CASSIFGTGSASGNTIYF.

The chain is built from TRBV10-3 and TRBJ2-3; 10 bases are a match to TRBD2. Germline V gene data show CDR1 as ENHRY and CDR2 as SYGVKD. The CDR3 sequence is 15 residues long. V shed 5 bases, J shed 2 bases, and the junction held 4 bases outside the gene matches. The CDR3 loop reads CAISRLAGVTDTQYF. CDR3 nucleotides: TGTGCCATCAGTAGGCTAGCGGGGGTCACAGATACGCAGTATTTT.

This clonotype was counted only a few times. As DNA, the CDR3 is TGTGCCAGCAGCCTAGTTACGAGCTCCTACAATGAGCAGTTCTTC. Translation: CASSLVTSSYNEQFF. This sequence joins TRBV5-6 and TRBJ2-1, with unresolved D. Trimming pared 4 bases from V and 0 bases from J, leaving 11 bases between. Germline V gene data show CDR1 as SGHDT and CDR2 as YYEEEE. The CDR3 has 15 residues.

The gene calls are TRBV15 and TRBJ2-1; 7 bases fit TRBD2. CDR1 LNHNV and CDR2 YYDKDF come from the germline V gene (reference sequence). The J segment lost 5 bases and the V segment lost 1 base, leaving 8 bases of the junction unmatched. This CDR3 has 16 amino acids. CDR3 region: CATSRALLAGDNEQFF. DNA of the CDR3: TGTGCCACCAGCAGAGCTCTTCTCGCGGGGGACAATGAGCAGTTCTTC. Together with reference TRBV15 and TRBJ2-1, the CDR3 gives the full variable domain: DAMVIQNPRYQVTQFGKPVTLSCSQTLNHNVMYWYQQKSSQAPKLLFHYYDKDFNNEADTPDNFQSRRPNTSFCFLDIRSPGLGDTAMYLCATSRALLAGDNEQFFGPGTRLTVL.

This clonotype was seen a handful of times. V is TRBV5-1 and J is TRBJ2-2; possible D gene TRBD2, 6 bases. V lost 2 bases and J lost 3, with 17 bases in between. The length of the CDR3 is 17 residues. Germline values: CDR1 SGHRS, CDR2 YFSETQ. The CDR3 bases are TGCGCCAGCAGCTTTGGATTAGGAGGGAGATACACCGGGGAGCTGTTTTTT. It specifies CASSFGLGGRYTGELFF.

In this sample, this clonotype turned up many times. V is TRBV18 and J is TRBJ2-5, with D hard to call. The CDR3 sequence is 13 residues long. CDR1 and CDR2 from the germline V gene are KGHSH and LQKENI. V lost 8 bases and J 1 base, leaving 11 bases between the germline ends. The DNA of the CDR3 is TGTGCCAGCGGCCGCGCCCCCCAAGAGACCCAGTACTTC. This gives the protein CASGRAPQETQYF.

The DNA of the CDR3 is TGTGCCAGCAGTACCTACATGTTAACTAATGAAAAACTGTTTTTT. Protein sequence: CASSTYMLTNEKLFF. The chain joins TRBV6-1 to TRBJ1-4; D is unclear. Germline assignment: CDR1 MNHNS and CDR2 SASEGT. The CDR3 runs 15 residues. Trimming pared 5 bases from V and 1 base from J, leaving 11 bases between.

The table lists this clonotype with many counts. The CDR3: CASSQPQNTEAFF. The CDR3 nucleotides read TGCGCCAGCAGCCAGCCTCAGAACACTGAAGCTTTCTTT. The chain uses TRBV4-1 and TRBJ1-1; D unclear. The CDR3 runs to 13 residues. From germline, CDR1 is MGHRA and CDR2 YSYEKL. With 3 bases removed from V and 1 base from J, the gap between germline ends came to 6 bases.

This chain uses TRBV28 with TRBJ2-1; TRBD1 aligns across 9 bases. The CDR3 contains 16 residues. Germline V CDR1 and CDR2: MDHEN, SYDVKM. V shed 4 bases and J 7 bases; nucleotides not matched to a gene: 11. The CDR3 nucleotides read TGTGCCAGCAGTTCGCCCGGACAGGGGATGGTGAATGAGCAGTTCTTC. It encodes CASSSPGQGMVNEQFF. Complete variable domain (other parts from reference TRBV28 and TRBJ2-1): DVKVTQSSRYLVKRTGEKVFLECVQDMDHENMFWYRQDPGLGLRLIYFSYDVKMKEKGDIPEGYSVSREKKERFSLILESASTNQTSMYLCASSSPGQGMVNEQFFGPGTRLTVL.

This clonotype came up many times. The CDR3 DNA reads TGTGCCAGCAGTGAAGTACAGCCATCCAATCAGCCCCAGCATTTT. Protein product: CASSEVQPSNQPQHF. This sequence joins TRBV6-1 and TRBJ1-5; D unclear. Germline V gene data show CDR1 as MNHNS and CDR2 as SASEGT. The CDR3 length is 15 residues. V gave up 1 base and J gave up 3 bases, with 10 bases separating them.

The chain uses TRBV19 and TRBJ2-3, with 9 bases that match TRBD2. The germline CDR1 and CDR2 sequences are LNHDA and SQIVND (reference sequence). The J segment lost 4 bases and the V segment lost 4 bases, leaving 6 bases of the junction unmatched. This CDR3 region has 15 residues. Written as DNA, the CDR3 is TGTGCCAGTAGTAGGTCTAGCGGGGCTCCAGATACGCAGTATTTT. Translating it yields CASSRSSGAPDTQYF.

This clonotype came up a few times. The chain combines TRBV4-1 with TRBJ2-1; unclear D gene. The germline V gene encodes CDR1 MGHRA and CDR2 YSYEKL. The CDR3 is 14 amino acids. V was trimmed by 1 base and J by 9 bases, leaving 13 bases between them. The CDR3 coding sequence is TGCGCCAGCAGCCAAGTCAGTGAGACTGCTGAGCAGTTCTTC. Translating it yields CASSQVSETAEQFF.

The table lists this clonotype with a few counts. The CDR3, as DNA: TGCAGCGTTGAAGATAGCAATCAGCCCCAGCATTTT. Translating it yields CSVEDSNQPQHF. This chain links TRBV29-1 with TRBJ1-5; D is unresolved. The germline CDR1 and CDR2 sequences are SQVTM and ANQGSEA. This CDR3 contains 12 residues. Trimming cost V 0 bases and J 0 bases, with 0 bases left between them.

In its sample, this clonotype was seen many times. CDR3 sequence: CASFWAGPGETQYF. DNA of the CDR3: TGTGCCAGCTTCTGGGCAGGGCCAGGAGAGACCCAGTACTTC. The V gene is TRBV2, the J gene TRBJ2-5; TRBD1 is a possible D gene (5 bases). From germline, CDR1 is SNHLY and CDR2 FYNNEI. The V end was cut by 8 bases, the J end by 4 bases, with 17 bases between. This CDR3 is built from 14 residues.

In its sample, this clonotype was seen many times. This chain joins TRBV5-8 and TRBJ1-1; a possible D gene is TRBD1 (5 bases). The length of the CDR3 is 14 residues. CDR1 is SGHTS, CDR2 YDEGEE, per germline. Deletions cut 1 base from V and 1 base from J, with 8 bases between. For the CDR3, the DNA is TGTGCCAGCAGCTTGTGGACATCGAACACTGAAGCTTTCTTT. It specifies CASSLWTSNTEAFF.

In regard to this clonotype: The junction and the germline gene differ at one end; a read error may be behind it. This chain uses TRBV9 with TRBJ1-2; D gene ambiguous. This CDR3 has 12 residues. The germline gives CDR1 SGDLS, CDR2 YYNGEE. In DNA, the CDR3 is TGTACCAGTTTCGGCCCTAACTATGGCTACACCTTC. Protein: CTSFGPNYGYTF.

A note on this clonotype: This may be a read error: a much more frequent sequence differs by one nucleotide. The chain combines TRBV2 with TRBJ1-6, with TRBD1 as a possible D gene (5 bases). Germline assignment: CDR1 SNHLY and CDR2 FYNNEI. The CDR3 consists of 15 residues. The CDR3 DNA follows: TGTGCCAGCAGTGAAGCGGTCGTTAGGGGTTCACCCCCCCACTTT. Protein sequence: CASSEAVVRGSPPHF.

The V and J genes are TRBV6-1 and TRBJ2-2; TRBD2 matches at 15 bases. V gave up 4 bases and J gave up 2 bases; unmatched junction bases: 5. The CDR3 is made up of 18 amino acids. CDR1 and CDR2 (germline): MNHNS, SASEGT. CDR3 coding DNA: TGTGCCAGCAGTGGTGGACTAGCGGGGGGGTTCAACACCGGGGAGCTGTTTTTT. It specifies CASSGGLAGGFNTGELFF.